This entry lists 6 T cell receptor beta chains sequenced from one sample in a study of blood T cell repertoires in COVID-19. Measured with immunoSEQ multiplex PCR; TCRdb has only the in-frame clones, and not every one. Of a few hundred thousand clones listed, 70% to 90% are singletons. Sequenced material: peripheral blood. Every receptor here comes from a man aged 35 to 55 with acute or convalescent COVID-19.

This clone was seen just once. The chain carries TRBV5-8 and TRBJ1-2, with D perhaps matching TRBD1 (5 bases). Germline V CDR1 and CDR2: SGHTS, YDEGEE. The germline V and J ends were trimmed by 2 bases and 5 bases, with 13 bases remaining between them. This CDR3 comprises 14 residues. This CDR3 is CASSFRVVGYGYTF. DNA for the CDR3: TGTGCCAGCAGCTTCAGGGTAGTAGGGTATGGCTACACCTTC. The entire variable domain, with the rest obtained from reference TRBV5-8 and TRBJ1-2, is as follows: EAGVTQSPTHLIKTRGQQATLRCSPISGHTSVYWYQQALGLGLQFLLWYDEGEERNRGNFPPRFSGRQFPNYSSELNVNALELEDSALYLCASSFRVVGYGYTFGSGTRLTVV.

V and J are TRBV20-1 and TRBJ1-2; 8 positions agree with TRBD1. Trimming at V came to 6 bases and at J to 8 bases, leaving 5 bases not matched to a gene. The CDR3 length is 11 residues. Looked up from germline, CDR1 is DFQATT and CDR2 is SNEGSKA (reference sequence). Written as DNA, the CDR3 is TGCAGTGCCCTGGACAGGGCGGGCTACACCTTC. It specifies CSALDRAGYTF.

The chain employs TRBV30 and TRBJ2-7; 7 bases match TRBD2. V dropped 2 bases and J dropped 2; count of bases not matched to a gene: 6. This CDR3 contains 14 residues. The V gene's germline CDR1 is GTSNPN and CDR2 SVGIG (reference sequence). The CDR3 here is CAWSSDAGAYEQYF. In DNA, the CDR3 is TGTGCCTGGAGTAGTGATGCGGGGGCCTACGAGCAGTACTTC.

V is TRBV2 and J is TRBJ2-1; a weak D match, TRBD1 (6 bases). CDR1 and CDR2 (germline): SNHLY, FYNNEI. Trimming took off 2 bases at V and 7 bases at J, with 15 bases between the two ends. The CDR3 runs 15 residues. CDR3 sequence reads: CASSEIRGLVNEQFF. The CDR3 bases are TGTGCCAGCAGTGAAATAAGGGGGTTAGTGAATGAGCAGTTCTTC.

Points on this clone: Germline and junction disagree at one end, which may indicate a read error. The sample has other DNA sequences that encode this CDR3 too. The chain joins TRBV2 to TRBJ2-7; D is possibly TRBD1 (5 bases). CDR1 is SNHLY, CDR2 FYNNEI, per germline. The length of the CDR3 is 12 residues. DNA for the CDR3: TGCGCCAGCATGGGAACCCCAGGGAAGCAGTACTTC. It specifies CASMGTPGKQYF.

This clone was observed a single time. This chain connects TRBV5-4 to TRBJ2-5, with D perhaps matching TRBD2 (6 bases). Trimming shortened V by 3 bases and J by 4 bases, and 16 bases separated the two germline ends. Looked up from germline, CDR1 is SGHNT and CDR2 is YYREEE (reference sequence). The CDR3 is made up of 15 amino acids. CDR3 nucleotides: TGTGCCAGCAGCTCTCCTAACCGGGACTCAGAGACCCAGTACTTC. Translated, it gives CASSSPNRDSETQYF.